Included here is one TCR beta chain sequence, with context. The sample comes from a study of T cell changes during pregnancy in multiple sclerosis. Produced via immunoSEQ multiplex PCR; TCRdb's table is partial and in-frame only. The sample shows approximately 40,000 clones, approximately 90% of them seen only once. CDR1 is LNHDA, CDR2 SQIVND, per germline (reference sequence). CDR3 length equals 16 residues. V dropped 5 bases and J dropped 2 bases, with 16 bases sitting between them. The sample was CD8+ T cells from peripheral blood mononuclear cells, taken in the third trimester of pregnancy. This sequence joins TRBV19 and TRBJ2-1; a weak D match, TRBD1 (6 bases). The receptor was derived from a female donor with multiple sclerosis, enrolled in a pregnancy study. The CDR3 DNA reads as TGTGCCAGTAGTCCCTATGAGGGGGTCACCTACAATGAGCAGTTCTTC. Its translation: CASSPYEGVTYNEQFF.